The 21 T cell receptor beta chains in this list originate from one sample, sequenced in a study of cytomegalovirus exposure and HLA in healthy donors (dated by TCRdb to about 2017). Libraries were constructed by the immunoSEQ multiplex PCR assay. The multiplex PCR relied on a mix of 60 forward primers for TCR Vbeta segments and 13 reverse primers for TCR Jbeta segments. Not all clones reach the TCRdb copy of this immuneACCESS table, which keeps in-frame sequences only. Checked studies attribute under half of the gap to unresolved V genes and leave the rest unexplained. The sample contains hundreds of thousands of clones, 82% of them found a single time. The ten most abundant clones make up approximately 5.7% of the sample. The sample was PBMCs. The receptors here all came from a man in his forties or fifties in good health and CMV-seropositive.

The rearrangement uses TRBV7-9 and TRBJ1-2; weak D call: TRBD1 (5 bases). V lost 8 bases and J 2 bases, leaving 15 bases between the germline ends. Germline V gene sequence: CDR1 SEHNR, CDR2 FQNEAQ (reference sequence). This CDR3 contains 14 residues. CDR3 protein: CASGEGVMNYGYTF. CDR3 nucleotides: TGTGCCAGCGGTGAAGGGGTGATGAACTATGGCTACACCTTC.

This chain joins TRBV7-9 and TRBJ2-7; D is possibly TRBD1 (5 bases). Germline V gene sequence: CDR1 SEHNR, CDR2 FQNEAQ (reference sequence). With 0 bases removed from V and 6 bases from J, the gap between germline ends came to 9 bases. This CDR3 contains 13 residues. The CDR3, as DNA: TGTGCCAGCAGCTTAGCGCAGGGTACCGAGCAGTACGTC. This translates into CASSLAQGTEQYV.

The V and J genes are TRBV28 and TRBJ1-4; 12 nucleotides line up with TRBD1. CDR3 length: 15 residues. In germline, CDR1 is MDHEN, CDR2 SYDVKM. J gave up 8 bases and V 9 bases, and 10 bases lay outside the gene matches. CDR3: CASKPGQGAGEKLFF. CDR3 bases: TGTGCCAGTAAACCGGGACAGGGGGCGGGAGAAAAACTGTTTTTT.

V gene TRBV21-1 combines with J gene TRBJ2-4; no DNA check was done on the table's D call, TRBD2. TRBV21-1 is a documented pseudogene. This CDR3 is 17 amino acids long. The CDR3 bases are TGTGCCAGCAGCCTAAGTTCTTCCAGAGGGGCCAAAAACATTCAGTACTTC. Protein product: CASSLSSSRGAKNIQYF.

The chain recombines TRBV13 with TRBJ2-5, with TRBD2 matching over 8 bases. The J call may be in error: the DNA end matches TRBJ2-7 better. The CDR3 extends over 15 amino acids. From germline, CDR1 is PRHDT and CDR2 FYEKMQ (reference sequence). The CDR3 bases are TGTGCCAGCAGCTTACGCGGGACTAGGATTAACGAGCAGTACTTC. Amino acids: CASSLRGTRINEQYF.

This clone was found a few times. The chain carries TRBV19 and TRBJ2-3; 8 bases fit TRBD2. Trimming cost V 5 bases and J 4 bases; bases outside gene matches: 11. Germline loops: CDR1 LNHDA, CDR2 SQIVND (reference sequence). This CDR3 region has 16 residues. Here the CDR3 DNA reads TGTGCCAGTAGTCCTGGGGGGGGACTAGGAGCAGATACGCAGTATTTT. It is translated as CASSPGGGLGADTQYF.

The chain combines TRBV4-1 with TRBJ1-1, with D possibly TRBD1 on 5 matching bases. Trimming left V 5 bases short and J 4 bases short, with 14 bases between. This CDR3 is 14 amino acids long. Germline V gives CDR1 MGHRA, CDR2 YSYEKL. CDR3 sequence reads: CASSSLWGATEAFF. In DNA form, the CDR3 reads TGCGCCAGCAGCTCCCTTTGGGGCGCCACTGAAGCTTTCTTT.

The rearrangement joins TRBV10-3 to TRBJ1-1, with D maybe TRBD1 (6 bases). Germline V gene data show CDR1 as ENHRY and CDR2 as SYGVKD. The CDR3 covers 15 residues. V lost 0 bases, J lost 5 bases, and 13 bases lay in between. The CDR3 bases are TGTGCCATCAGTGAGTCGTCAGGGGTTATAACTGAAGCTTTCTTT. This sequence encodes CAISESSGVITEAFF.

This clone occurred once. The V gene is TRBV4-1, the J gene TRBJ1-5; 8 positions agree with TRBD1. J lost 1 base, V lost 0 bases, and 5 bases had no gene match. The germline CDR1 and CDR2 sequences are MGHRA and YSYEKL. The CDR3 extends over 17 amino acids. CDR3 in amino acids: CASSQEGWTGSNQPQHF. DNA of the CDR3: TGCGCCAGCAGCCAAGAAGGTTGGACAGGGAGCAATCAGCCCCAGCATTTT.

The chain recombines TRBV7-6 with TRBJ2-5, with a tentative D call TRBD2 (6 bases). The germline V gene encodes CDR1 SGHVS and CDR2 FNYEAQ. The V and J ends lost 3 bases and 2 bases respectively, with 13 bases between them. The CDR3 contains 15 residues. DNA of the CDR3: TGTGCCAGCAGCTTCGGGGGAGGTTGGCAAGAGACCCAGTACTTC. This encodes CASSFGGGWQETQYF.

V usage is TRBV7-9 and J usage is TRBJ1-4, with a tentative D call TRBD1 (6 bases). Germline V gene lookup returns CDR1 SEHNR and CDR2 FQNEAQ (reference sequence). The CDR3 covers 16 residues. Trimming shortened V by 4 bases and J by 10 bases, and 22 bases separated the two germline ends. The CDR3 bases are TGTGCCAGCAGCTCAACCGGGGACACGCCTTATGGAAAACTGTTTTTT. Protein product: CASSSTGDTPYGKLFF.

On this clone itself: The same CDR3 is also encoded by other DNA sequences in this sample. The chain joins TRBV15 to TRBJ2-2; 12 bases line up with TRBD1. Germline V lookup: CDR1 LNHNV, CDR2 YYDKDF (reference sequence). The V gene end was trimmed by 2 bases and the J gene end by 6 bases; junction bases not matched to a gene: 10. The CDR3 is made up of 18 amino acids. CDR3 DNA sequence: TGTGCCACCAGCAGACCCAGGACGGGACAGGGGGCGGCCGGGGAGCTGTTTTTT. It translates to CATSRPRTGQGAAGELFF.

The genes are TRBV10-3 and TRBJ1-2; D not certain. The V end lost 0 bases, the J end lost 4 bases, and 6 bases lay between the germline ends. The CDR3 runs 13 residues. CDR1 ENHRY and CDR2 SYGVKD come from the germline V gene. CDR3 coding DNA: TGTGCCATCAGTGAGTCTTTCGGCTATGGCTACACCTTC. Protein sequence: CAISESFGYGYTF.

The chain couples TRBV9 to TRBJ1-2; no reliable D call. Germline CDR1 SGDLS, CDR2 YYNGEE. Between the trimmed V and J ends, which lost 0 bases and 5 bases, there was a span of 8 bases. The CDR3 runs to 13 residues. The CDR3 loop is CASSVGGQYGYTF. CDR3 nucleotide sequence: TGTGCCAGCAGCGTAGGCGGCCAGTATGGCTACACCTTC.

This clone has a single count. The chain uses TRBV7-6 and TRBJ1-1; 7 bases map to TRBD1. The CDR3 covers 14 residues. Germline trimming cut 5 bases from V and 3 bases from J; bases unmatched to any gene: 6. The germline V gene encodes CDR1 SGHVS and CDR2 FNYEAQ. In nucleotides, the CDR3 is TGTGCCAGCAGCCCCACGGGACAGTACACTGAAGCTTTCTTT. Amino acid sequence: CASSPTGQYTEAFF. Full variable domain (remainder filled in from reference TRBV7-6 and TRBJ1-1): GAGVSQSPRYKVTKRGQDVALRCDPISGHVSLYWYRQALGQGPEFLTYFNYEAQQDKSGLPNDRFSAERPEGSISTLTIQRTEQRDSAMYRCASSPTGQYTEAFFGQGTRLTVV.

The chain links TRBV9 to TRBJ2-2; a possible D gene is TRBD1 (6 bases). Germline V gives CDR1 SGDLS, CDR2 YYNGEE. The CDR3 consists of 17 residues. V was pared by 4 bases and J by 7 bases, with 23 bases between. CDR3 protein: CASSSRQVRLEVGELFF. The CDR3 nucleotides read TGTGCCAGCAGCTCTCGACAGGTTCGATTAGAGGTCGGGGAGCTGTTTTTT.

This chain links TRBV6-1 with TRBJ2-3; 8 bases match TRBD1. J lost 5 bases, V lost 6 bases, and 7 bases had no gene match. Germline loops: CDR1 MNHNS, CDR2 SASEGT. This CDR3 has 14 amino acids. The DNA for the CDR3 is TGTGCCAGCAGATACAGGGGGAGCGGAGATACGCAGTATTTT. Translation: CASRYRGSGDTQYF.

This chain links TRBV30 with TRBJ2-7, with TRBD2 identical over 9 bases. This CDR3 is built from 14 residues. Germline loops: CDR1 GTSNPN, CDR2 SVGIG (reference sequence). Trimming took 0 bases from V and 5 from J; bases not matched to a gene: 5. This CDR3 is CAWSVRAGGDEQYF. The CDR3 nucleotides read TGTGCCTGGAGTGTACGAGCGGGAGGCGACGAGCAGTACTTC.

This clone was found once. The J gene is TRBJ2-2, the V gene TRBV7-7, with TRBD2 as a possible D gene (6 bases). This CDR3 is 15 amino acids long. Trimming cost V 0 bases and J 1 base, with 6 bases left between them. Germline CDR1 reads SSHAT; CDR2 reads FNYEAQ (reference sequence). The CDR3 DNA reads TGTGCCAGCAGCTTAGCTAGCGGGAACACCGGGGAGCTGTTTTTT. It codes for CASSLASGNTGELFF.

The chain employs TRBV30 and TRBJ2-5, with D maybe TRBD1 (6 bases). The CDR3 sequence is 12 residues long. V dropped 5 bases and J dropped 2 bases, with 9 bases sitting between them. The germline V gene has CDR1 GTSNPN and CDR2 SVGIG (reference sequence). This CDR3 reads CAWGGGQETQYF. DNA for the CDR3: TGTGCCTGGGGGGGCGGACAAGAGACCCAGTACTTC.

This clone was counted only a few times. The V and J genes are TRBV6-1 and TRBJ1-2; D gene ambiguous. The CDR3 sequence is 14 residues long. Germline V gene lookup returns CDR1 MNHNS and CDR2 SASEGT. V was shortened by 1 base and J by 4 bases, with 10 bases between the two germline ends. DNA of the CDR3: TGTGCCAGCAGTGAAGATCCGGGGTTCTATGGCTACACCTTC. The encoded protein is CASSEDPGFYGYTF.